This is a list of T cell receptor beta chains from one sample in a study of radiotherapy plus CTLA-4 blockade in lung cancer. TCRdb keeps only in-frame clones here, not all; method: immunoSEQ multiplex PCR. The sample shows around 100,000 clones, 81% of them seen only once. This specimen was peripheral blood, taken from a patient treated with radiotherapy plus ipilimumab. The source of these receptors is a human donor with non-small cell lung cancer that progressed on radiotherapy plus ipilimumab. Some clones in this sample may be carry-over from other donors' samples. The CDR3 runs from the conserved cysteine through the conserved F or W. The size of a clone is reported for some rows only, either as once, few or many, or as a class for expanded clones.

V: TRBV5-1; size: -; CDR3: CASRVGLATFYEQYF
V: TRBV29-1; size: -; CDR3: CSGGGQASYEQYF
V: TRBV5-8; size: -; CDR3: CASSLVTWTGELFF
V: TRBV7-9; size: -; CDR3: CASSLPRDGANVLTF
V: TRBV7-2; size: -; CDR3: CASSLGVISYEQYF
V: TRBV7-8; size: -; CDR3: CASIAGTATEAFF
V: TRBV6-1; size: -; CDR3: CASSEVGTGYGYTF
V: TRBV11-2; size: -; CDR3: CASSLVLAPLHF
V: TRBV5-6; size: -; CDR3: CASSSVRGTDTQYF
V: TRBV6-1; size: -; CDR3: CASSVHQDNEQFF
V: TRBV5-1; size: few; CDR3: CASSFFGSNEKLFF
V: TRBV11-2; size: -; CDR3: CASSHGQGAETQYF
V: TRBV7-9; size: -; CDR3: CASSLTGTASGNTIYF
V: TRBV7-2; size: -; CDR3: CASSLSYNQPQHF
V: TRBV7-3; size: -; CDR3: CASSLTGASGYTF
V: TRBV5-4; size: -; CDR3: CASSPKRTGVETQYF
V: TRBV21-1; size: -; CDR3: CASIRAGRSNQPQHF
V: TRBV12-5; size: -; CDR3: CASGGTAMNTEAFF
V: TRBV18; size: -; CDR3: CASSPPGQPNEKLFF
V: TRBV28; size: -; CDR3: CASSSRGTIYSNQPQHF
V: TRBV6-1; size: -; CDR3: CASRTSGQGYGYTF
V: TRBV7-2; size: -; CDR3: CASSLEAVAGYGYTF
V: TRBV5-6; size: -; CDR3: CASSLGPNSGNTIYF
V: TRBV6-5; size: -; CDR3: CASRSQVDGYTF
V: TRBV7-2; size: -; CDR3: CASSSAGGTDTQYF
V: TRBV7-2; size: -; CDR3: CASTQELGFSYEQYF
V: TRBV2; size: -; CDR3: CASSGATGAGDTQYF
V: TRBV7-3; size: -; CDR3: CASSTTGSEFAFF
V: TRBV25-1; size: once; CDR3: CASSALGLGNEQFF
V: TRBV27; size: -; CDR3: CASSRQGVDGYTF
V: TRBV7-9; size: -; CDR3: CASSLRLAADTGELFF
V: TRBV4-1; size: -; CDR3: CASSQDWVRTSSGNTIYF
V: TRBV7-6; size: -; CDR3: CASSATGGGSGANVLTF
V: TRBV7-9; size: -; CDR3: CASSLELGEGYTF
V: TRBV19; size: -; CDR3: CASSRGASGNTIYF
V: TRBV9; size: -; CDR3: CASSYRQGPANEAFF
V: TRBV2; size: -; CDR3: CASSEVGQGAKNTEAFF
V: TRBV11-1; size: -; CDR3: CASSRQGAGGYEQYF
V: TRBV2; size: -; CDR3: CASSEGWGGDEQFF
V: TRBV28; size: -; CDR3: CASCLAGYNEQFF
V: TRBV7-2; size: -; CDR3: CASSPQVLPGNTIYF
V: TRBV30; size: -; CDR3: CAWSRIDRGHGYTF
V: TRBV7-2; size: -; CDR3: CASSLVGGRLSGELFF
V: TRBV7-2; size: -; CDR3: CASSLSSGGGPYEQYF
V: TRBV11-3; size: -; CDR3: CASSFGRTGELFF
V: TRBV12-5; size: -; CDR3: CASGLAPVDYGYTF
V: TRBV18; size: -; CDR3: CASSPLGGLAEKLFF
V: TRBV11-2; size: -; CDR3: CASSLGGTGMNTEAFF
V: TRBV14; size: -; CDR3: CASSQDPWRNYGYTF
V: TRBV19; size: few; CDR3: CATRDRVQEQYF